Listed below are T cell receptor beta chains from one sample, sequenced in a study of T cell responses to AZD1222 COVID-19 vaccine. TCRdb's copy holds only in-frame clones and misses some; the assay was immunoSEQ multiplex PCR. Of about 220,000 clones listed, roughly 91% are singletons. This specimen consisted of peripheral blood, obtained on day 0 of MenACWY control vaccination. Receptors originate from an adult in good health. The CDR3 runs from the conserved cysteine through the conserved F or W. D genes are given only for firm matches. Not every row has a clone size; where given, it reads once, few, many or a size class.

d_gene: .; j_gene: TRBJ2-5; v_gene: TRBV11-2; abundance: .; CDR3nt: TGTGCCAGCAGTTTTGCAGGGAACCAAGAGACCCAGTACTTC; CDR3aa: CASSFAGNQETQYF
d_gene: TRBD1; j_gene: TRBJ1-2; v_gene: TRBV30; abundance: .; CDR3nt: TGTGCCTGGAGAGACAGGGGCGACTATGGCTACACCTTC; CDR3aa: CAWRDRGDYGYTF
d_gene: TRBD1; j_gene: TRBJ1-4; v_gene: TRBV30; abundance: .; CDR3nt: TGTGCCTGGTCAGGAGGGGGCGGTAATGAAAAACTGTTTTTT; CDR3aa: CAWSGGGGNEKLFF
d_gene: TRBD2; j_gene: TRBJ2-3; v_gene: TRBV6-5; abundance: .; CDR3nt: TGTGCCAGCAGTACTAGCGGGGGGGCCCGCGATACGCAGTATTTT; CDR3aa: CASSTSGGARDTQYF
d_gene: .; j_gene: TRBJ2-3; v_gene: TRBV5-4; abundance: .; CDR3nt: TGTGCCAGCAGCCAGGGACTTGGTGCCGATACGCAGTATTTT; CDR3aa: CASSQGLGADTQYF
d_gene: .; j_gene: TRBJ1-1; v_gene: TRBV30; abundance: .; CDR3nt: TGTGCCTGGAGTCAGGGGAGTACCAAAGCTTTCTTT; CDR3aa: CAWSQGSTKAFF
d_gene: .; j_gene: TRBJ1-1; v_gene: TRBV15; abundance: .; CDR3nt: TGTGCCACCAGCAGGAGAGGCGGCACTGAAGCTTTCTTT; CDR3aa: CATSRRGGTEAFF
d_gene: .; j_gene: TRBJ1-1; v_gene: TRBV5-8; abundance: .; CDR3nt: TGTGCCAGCAGCTTGAACTGGGGCCGCCTCGGTGAAGCTTTCTTT; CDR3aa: CASSLNWGRLGEAFF
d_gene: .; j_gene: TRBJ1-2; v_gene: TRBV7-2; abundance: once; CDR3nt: TGTGCCAGCAGCCCAGAGGCGGCGGGGGTGCAGGGCTACACCTTC; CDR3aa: CASSPEAAGVQGYTF
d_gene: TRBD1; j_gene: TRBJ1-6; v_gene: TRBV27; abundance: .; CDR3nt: TGTGCCAGCAGTGGCGGGACAGGGAGTTCACCCCTCCACTTT; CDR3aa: CASSGGTGSSPLHF
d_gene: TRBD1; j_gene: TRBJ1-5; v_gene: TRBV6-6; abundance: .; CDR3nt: TGTGCCAGCACCTGGACAGGGGTTAGCAATCAGCCCCAGCATTTT; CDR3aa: CASTWTGVSNQPQHF
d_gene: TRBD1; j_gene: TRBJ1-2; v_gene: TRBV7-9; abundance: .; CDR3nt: TGTGCCAGCAGCTTTCCAGGGGGGGGCTATGGCTACACCTTC; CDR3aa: CASSFPGGGYGYTF
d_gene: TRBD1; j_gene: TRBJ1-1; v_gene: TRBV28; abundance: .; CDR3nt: TGTGCCAGCAGTTCAGACAGGGGTGAAGCTTTCTTT; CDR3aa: CASSSDRGEAFF
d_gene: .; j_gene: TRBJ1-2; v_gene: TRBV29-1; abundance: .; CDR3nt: TGCAGCGTTACCTCGGGACGTAACTATGGCTACACCTTC; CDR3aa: CSVTSGRNYGYTF
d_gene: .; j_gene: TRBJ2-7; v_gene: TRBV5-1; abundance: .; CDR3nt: TGCGCCAGCAGCTTGGCGCCAGCTCCCTCCTACGAGCAGTACTTC; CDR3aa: CASSLAPAPSYEQYF
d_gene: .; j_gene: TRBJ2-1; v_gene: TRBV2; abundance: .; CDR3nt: TGTGCCAGCAGTCCCGGCAGGATCAGCTCCTACAATGAGCAGTTCTTC; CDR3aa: CASSPGRISSYNEQFF
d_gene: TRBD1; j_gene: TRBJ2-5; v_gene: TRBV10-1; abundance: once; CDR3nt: TGCGCCAGCAGTTCCGGACAGGGCTTCGAGACCCAGTACTTC; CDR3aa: CASSSGQGFETQYF
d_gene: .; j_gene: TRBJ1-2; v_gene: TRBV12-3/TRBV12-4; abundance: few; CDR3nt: TGTGCCAGCAGTCCCGGGCCGACCTATGGCTACACCTTC; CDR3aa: CASSPGPTYGYTF
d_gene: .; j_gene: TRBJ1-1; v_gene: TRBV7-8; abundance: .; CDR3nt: TGTGCCAGCAGCTCATTACCGCTGAACACTGAAGCTTTCTTT; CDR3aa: CASSSLPLNTEAFF
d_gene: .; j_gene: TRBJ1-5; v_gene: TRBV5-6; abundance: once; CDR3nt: TGTGCCAGCAGCTTGTGGATCGGTCGCCTAGCAGATCAGCCCCAGCATTTT; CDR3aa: CASSLWIGRLADQPQHF
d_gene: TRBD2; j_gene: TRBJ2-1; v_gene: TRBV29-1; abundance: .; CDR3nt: TGCAGCGCGGGACTAGCGGGGGCCATGGGGGAGTTCTTC; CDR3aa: CSAGLAGAMGEFF
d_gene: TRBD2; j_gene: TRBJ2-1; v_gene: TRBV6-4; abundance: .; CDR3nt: TGTGCCAGCAGTGACCGCGGGGGGGGCCAGGATGAGCAGTTCTTC; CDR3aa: CASSDRGGGQDEQFF
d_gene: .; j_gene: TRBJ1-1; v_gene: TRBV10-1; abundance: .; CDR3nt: TGCGCCAGCAGTGAACAGGAAAAAGGGACTGAAGCTTTCTTT; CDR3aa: CASSEQEKGTEAFF
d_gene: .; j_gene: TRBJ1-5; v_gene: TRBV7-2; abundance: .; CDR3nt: TGTGCCAGCAGCCCCCAGGGGTACGGGCAGCCCCAGCATTTT; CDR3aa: CASSPQGYGQPQHF
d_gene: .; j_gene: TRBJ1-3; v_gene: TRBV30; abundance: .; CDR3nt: TGTGCCTGGAGTCGGAGGGAAGATCCCTCTGGAAACACCATATATTTT; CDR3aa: CAWSRREDPSGNTIYF
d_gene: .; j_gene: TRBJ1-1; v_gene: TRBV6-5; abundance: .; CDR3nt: TGTGCCAGCAGTTCCCTAGGAGCTGAAGCTTTCTTT; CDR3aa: CASSSLGAEAFF
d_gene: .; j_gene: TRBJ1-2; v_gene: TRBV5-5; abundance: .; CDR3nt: TGTGCCAGCAGCTCCCTAGGGCGTTCCTTCTATGGCTACACCTTC; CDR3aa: CASSSLGRSFYGYTF
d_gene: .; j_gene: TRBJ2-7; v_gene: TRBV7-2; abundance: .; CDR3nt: TGTGCCAGCAGCCTTACAGGTTACGAGCAGTACTTC; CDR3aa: CASSLTGYEQYF
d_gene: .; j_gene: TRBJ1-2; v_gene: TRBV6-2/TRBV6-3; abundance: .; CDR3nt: TGTGCCAGCAGTTACTCGGGCCAGGATGGCTACACCTTC; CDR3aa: CASSYSGQDGYTF
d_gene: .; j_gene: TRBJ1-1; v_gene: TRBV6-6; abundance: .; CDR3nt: TGTGCCAGCAGCCCGGACACTGAAGCTTTCTTT; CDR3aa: CASSPDTEAFF
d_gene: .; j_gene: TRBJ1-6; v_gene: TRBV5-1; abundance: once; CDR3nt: TGCGCCAGCAGCTTGGCCCCACAGAATAATTCACCCCTCCACTTT; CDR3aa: CASSLAPQNNSPLHF
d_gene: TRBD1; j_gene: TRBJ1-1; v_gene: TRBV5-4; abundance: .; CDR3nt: TGTGCCAGCAGCGCAAGAATGGGAGACAGGGGACTGAACACTGAAGCTTTCTTT; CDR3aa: CASSARMGDRGLNTEAFF
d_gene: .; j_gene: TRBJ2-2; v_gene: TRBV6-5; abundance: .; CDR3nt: TGTGCCAGCCGCGACCAAGCCCTCACCGGGGAGCTGTTTTTT; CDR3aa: CASRDQALTGELFF
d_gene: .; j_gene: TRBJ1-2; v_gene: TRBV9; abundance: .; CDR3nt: TGTGCCAGCAGCGTAGAGGTTAACTATGGCTACACCTTC; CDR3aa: CASSVEVNYGYTF
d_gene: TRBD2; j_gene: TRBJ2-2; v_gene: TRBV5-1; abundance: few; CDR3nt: TGCGCCAGCAGCTTTCTAGCGGGGGTGTTCAATGGGGAGCTGTTTTTT; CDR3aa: CASSFLAGVFNGELFF
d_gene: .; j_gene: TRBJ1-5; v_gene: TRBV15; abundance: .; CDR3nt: TGTGCCACCAGCAGAGATCTAATTGGGGCACAGAATCAGCCCCAGCATTTT; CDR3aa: CATSRDLIGAQNQPQHF
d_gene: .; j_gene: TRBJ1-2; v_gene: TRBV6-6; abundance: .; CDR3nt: TGTGCCAGCAGTAACCGTGGGGGAGGCTACACCTTC; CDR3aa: CASSNRGGGYTF
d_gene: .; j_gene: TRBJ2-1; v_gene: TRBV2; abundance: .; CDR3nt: TGTGCCAGCAGTGAAGGCGTTCTCTACAATGAGCAGTTCTTC; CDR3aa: CASSEGVLYNEQFF
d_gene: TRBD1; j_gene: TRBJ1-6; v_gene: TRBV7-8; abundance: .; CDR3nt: TGTGCCAGCAGCCCGGGACAGGGGAAAGGGGTGTCCTATAATTCACCCCTCCACTTT; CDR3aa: CASSPGQGKGVSYNSPLHF
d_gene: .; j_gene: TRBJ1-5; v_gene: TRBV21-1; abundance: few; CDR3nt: TGTGCCAGCAGCCTAAGGCGGGACAGGGGGCGGGAGGCTCAGCCCCAGCATTTT; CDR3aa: CASSLRRDRGREAQPQHF
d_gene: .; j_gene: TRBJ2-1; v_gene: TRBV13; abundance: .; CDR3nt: TGTGCCAGCAGCTTCGGCAGGGGTGATGAGCAGTTCTTC; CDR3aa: CASSFGRGDEQFF
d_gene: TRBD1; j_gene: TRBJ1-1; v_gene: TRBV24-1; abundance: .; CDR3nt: TGTGCCACCAGTGATTGGGACAGAACTGAAGCTTTCTTT; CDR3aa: CATSDWDRTEAFF
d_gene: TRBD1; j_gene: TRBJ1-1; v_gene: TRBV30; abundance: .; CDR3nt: TGTGCCTCACGGACAGGGGGAAACACTGAAGCTTTCTTT; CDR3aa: CASRTGGNTEAFF
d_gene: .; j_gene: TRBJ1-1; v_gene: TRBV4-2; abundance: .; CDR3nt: TGTGCCAGCAGCCAAGATCTCCAGGGAGCTTTCTTT; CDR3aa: CASSQDLQGAFF
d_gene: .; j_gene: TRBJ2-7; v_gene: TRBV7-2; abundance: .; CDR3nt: TGTGCCAGCAGCTTTGGACTTCGGGCAGGCACAACCTACGAGCAGTACTTC; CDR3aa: CASSFGLRAGTTYEQYF
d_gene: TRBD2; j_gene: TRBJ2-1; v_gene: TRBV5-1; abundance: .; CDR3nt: TGCGCCAGCAGCCTGACTAGCGGGGGGGCCAATGAGCAGTTCTTC; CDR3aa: CASSLTSGGANEQFF
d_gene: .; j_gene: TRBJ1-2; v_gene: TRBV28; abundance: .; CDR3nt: TGTGCCAGCAGTTTAGGCTTTTCGCAGACTAGGGGCTACACCTTC; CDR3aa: CASSLGFSQTRGYTF
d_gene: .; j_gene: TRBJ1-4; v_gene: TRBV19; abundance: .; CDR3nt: TGTGCCAGTAGTAGTAGACTTCCGGGAGATAATGAAAAACTGTTTTTT; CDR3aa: CASSSRLPGDNEKLFF
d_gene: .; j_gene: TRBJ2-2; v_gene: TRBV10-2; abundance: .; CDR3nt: TGCGCCAGCAGTGGGTGGCGTCGGGGCACCGGGGAGCTGTTTTTT; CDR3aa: CASSGWRRGTGELFF
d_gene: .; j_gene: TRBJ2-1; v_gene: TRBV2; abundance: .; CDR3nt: TGTGCCAGCAGTGAAGCGCCCGGGATCCTCGAAAATGAGCAGTTCTTC; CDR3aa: CASSEAPGILENEQFF
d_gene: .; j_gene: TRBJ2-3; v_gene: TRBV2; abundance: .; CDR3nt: TGTGCCAGCAGCGGCAGGGGGGGCACAGATACGCAGTATTTT; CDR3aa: CASSGRGGTDTQYF
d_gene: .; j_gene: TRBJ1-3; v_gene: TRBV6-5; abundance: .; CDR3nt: TGTGCCAGCAGTTACGGGTTCGCGGGTGGAAACACCATATATTTT; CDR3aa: CASSYGFAGGNTIYF
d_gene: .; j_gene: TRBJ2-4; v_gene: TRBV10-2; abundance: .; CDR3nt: TGCGCCAGCAGTGACACAGGTATAGCCAAAAACATTCAGTACTTC; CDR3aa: CASSDTGIAKNIQYF